This T cell receptor beta chain was identified during a study of spatial heterogeneity in lung cancer. About the research overall: Those follow-up PBMC samples that were available underwent sequencing, at a median interval of approximately 22 months following resection. The mean occurrence of each unique TCR and UMI combination in raw reads exceeded 9.5. Study results and limitations: Whereas they appeared in blood less at follow-up, ubiquitous expanded tumor TCRs appeared there more at resection.

Notes on this clonotype: Its antigen is unidentified.

The CDR3 is 15 residues long. Germline V gene sequence: CDR1 SEHNR, CDR2 FQNEAQ (reference sequence). Trimming stripped 5 bases from V and 9 bases from J, with 17 bases between. Noted time point: blood at routine non-recurrence follow-up after resection. Whole RNA, which was extracted from tumor, nontumor lung tissue or frozen PBMC, was sequenced without any cell sorting. Every TCR cDNA molecule carried a tag that served as a unique molecular identifier. A single record per CDR3 protein comes from TCRdb applying MiXCR to the 5' RACE reads. The data contain some 120,000 distinct CDR3 sequences, 12% of them seen just once; the ten biggest clones take up 15% to 20%.

The chain employs TRBV7-9 and TRBJ1-6; TRBD1 might be the D (6 bases). The sequence derives from a male donor with early-stage non-small cell lung cancer. Here the sequenced sample was PBMCs, taken at follow-up. CDR3 in amino acids: CASSTGGYIGSPLHF. The CDR3 DNA sequence: TGTGCCAGCAGCACTGGGGGCTACATAGGTTCACCCCTCCACTTT.